This passage covers 25 T cell receptor beta chains from one sample sequenced in a study of memory CD4+ T cells and cytomegalovirus serostatus. Only in-frame clones appear in the TCRdb table, and some are missing; sequencing was by immunoSEQ multiplex PCR. The sample contains about 27,000 clones, about 80% of which appear only once. The sort gate was single viable CD3+CD4+CD8-CD45RO+ cells for memory CD4+ T cells. Sequenced input: memory CD4+ T cells from blood. Source of these receptors: an adult in good health and CMV-seronegative.

The chain is built from TRBV6-1 and TRBJ1-1, with D uncertain. CDR1 is MNHNS, CDR2 SASEGT, per germline. The V and J ends lost 7 bases and 1 base respectively, with 16 bases between them. This CDR3 is 15 amino acids long. The CDR3 region is CASTQTILGNTEAFF. CDR3 sequence (DNA): TGTGCCAGCACCCAGACTATCCTGGGGAACACTGAAGCTTTCTTT.

V gene TRBV7-2 combines with J gene TRBJ2-2, with 14 bases aligning to TRBD2. Germline CDR1 SGHTA, CDR2 FQGNSA. Trimming took 10 bases from V and 1 from J; bases not matched to a gene: 8. The CDR3 consists of 17 residues. CDR3 coding DNA: TGTGCCACCAGACTAGCGGGGGGGCTTAGGAACACCGGGGAGCTGTTTTTT. It is translated as CATRLAGGLRNTGELFF.

A few counts support this clone. The V call is TRBV5-1, the J call TRBJ1-1, with D uncertain. The V and J ends lost 0 bases and 4 bases respectively, with 7 bases between them. Germline loops: CDR1 SGHRS, CDR2 YFSETQ. This CDR3 is 13 amino acids long. The CDR3 nucleotides are TGCGCCAGCAGCTTGGGACGGGCCACTGAAGCTTTCTTT. It translates to CASSLGRATEAFF.

Written as DNA, the CDR3 is TGTGCCAGCAGTTTCCTGACAGGGAACACTGAAGCTTTCTTT. This encodes CASSFLTGNTEAFF. The rearrangement links TRBV6-5 to TRBJ1-1; D is possibly TRBD1 (6 bases). The CDR3 has 14 amino acids. The V end was cut by 4 bases, the J end by 1 base, with 10 bases between. Germline lookup yields CDR1 MNHEY and CDR2 SVGAGI.

The CDR3 protein is CASSRRGGLNTGELFF. The CDR3 nucleotides are TGTGCCAGCAGCCGGCGGGGGGGCTTGAACACCGGGGAGCTGTTTTTT. The gene calls are TRBV7-8 and TRBJ2-2; 9 bases agree with TRBD2. This CDR3 region has 16 residues. The trim removed 5 bases at V and 1 base at J, leaving 5 bases unmatched. Germline assignment: CDR1 SGHVS and CDR2 FQNEAQ.

The genes are TRBV28 and TRBJ1-2, with TRBD1 as a possible D gene (6 bases). V was clipped by 6 bases and J by 7 bases, with 12 bases between them. The CDR3 runs to 12 residues. The germline V gene encodes CDR1 MDHEN and CDR2 SYDVKM. In DNA form, the CDR3 reads TGTGCCAGCAGCCTTGGACAGCTTGGCTACACCTTC. Its protein product is CASSLGQLGYTF.

This clone was seen just once. Here the CDR3 DNA reads TGTGCCAGCAGCTTTACTAGGGAGGAGACCCAGTACTTC. Protein sequence: CASSFTREETQYF. The chain is built from TRBV7-2 and TRBJ2-5; D might be TRBD2 (5 bases). CDR1 and CDR2 from the germline V gene are SGHTA and FQGNSA. This CDR3 is built from 13 residues. V lost 3 bases and J 5 bases, leaving 10 bases between the germline ends.

The V gene is TRBV7-2, the J gene TRBJ2-3; TRBD1 aligns across 9 bases. The germline V gene has CDR1 SGHTA and CDR2 FQGNSA. There are 15 residues in the CDR3. J was trimmed by 5 bases and V by 6 bases; bases with no gene match: 9. DNA for the CDR3: TGTGCCAGCAGTTGGGCCTCGACAGGGGGAGATACGCAGTATTTT. This translates into CASSWASTGGDTQYF.

The chain uses TRBV5-5 and TRBJ2-2, with D tentatively TRBD2 (6 bases). Trimming removed 0 bases from V and 6 bases from J, with 12 bases in between. The CDR3 loop spans 15 amino acids. The V gene's germline CDR1 is SGHKS and CDR2 YYEKEE (reference sequence). Here the CDR3 reads CASSLGLVDAGELFF. CDR3 coding DNA: TGTGCCAGCAGCTTGGGACTAGTTGACGCCGGGGAGCTGTTTTTT.

V gene TRBV19 combines with J gene TRBJ1-2; possible D gene TRBD1, 6 bases. The V gene lost 3 bases and the J gene lost 2 bases, with 7 bases spanning the gap. CDR1 is LNHDA, CDR2 SQIVND, per germline (reference sequence). The length of the CDR3 is 13 residues. CDR3 DNA: TGTGCCAGTAGTATTCAGGGGAACTATGGCTACACCTTC. Protein: CASSIQGNYGYTF.

The rearrangement joins TRBV19 to TRBJ1-2; D may be TRBD1 (6 bases). Germline assignment: CDR1 LNHDA and CDR2 SQIVND (reference sequence). This CDR3 spans 15 amino acids. V lost 2 bases to trimming and J lost 4 bases, with 14 bases between them. DNA for the CDR3: TGTGCCAGTAGTATATCGGGGGGCTGGGGCTATGGCTACACCTTC. This translates into CASSISGGWGYGYTF.

Here the CDR3 DNA reads TGTGCCAGCAGCTTAGAAACAGGGGGGGTCAGTGAGCAGTTCTTC. It specifies CASSLETGGVSEQFF. The rearrangement joins TRBV11-2 to TRBJ2-1, with D possibly matching TRBD1 (8 bases). The germline V gene encodes CDR1 SGHAT and CDR2 FQNNGV. V dropped 0 bases and J dropped 9 bases, with 15 bases sitting between them. CDR3 size: 15 residues.

The rearrangement uses TRBV6-5 and TRBJ1-1; TRBD1 might be the D (6 bases). Trimming shortened V by 2 bases and J by 1 base, and 11 bases separated the two germline ends. This CDR3 region has 15 residues. Germline lookup yields CDR1 MNHEY and CDR2 SVGAGI. The CDR3 loop reads CASSYGGLGNTEAFF. For the CDR3, the DNA is TGTGCCAGCAGTTACGGGGGCTTGGGGAACACTGAAGCTTTCTTT.

The CDR3 coding sequence is TGCGCCAGCAGCCAAGATCAGGGGCAGACAGTGGGCTACGAGCAGTACTTC. Protein: CASSQDQGQTVGYEQYF. This chain connects TRBV4-1 to TRBJ2-7; D may be TRBD1 (6 bases). The CDR3 is 17 amino acids. Trimming took off 0 bases at V and 3 bases at J, with 18 bases between the two ends. Germline assignment: CDR1 MGHRA and CDR2 YSYEKL.

This clone turned up a few times. The V gene is TRBV6-5, the J gene TRBJ1-1; D might be TRBD1 (5 bases). Trimming shortened V by 8 bases and J by 6 bases, and 16 bases separated the two germline ends. The CDR3 has 13 residues. Per germline, CDR1 MNHEY and CDR2 SVGAGI. CDR3 protein: CASGGGRWPEAFF. The CDR3 DNA sequence: TGTGCCAGCGGGGGTGGACGGTGGCCTGAAGCTTTCTTT.

The V gene is TRBV10-3, the J gene TRBJ2-3; maybe TRBD1 (7 bases). From germline, CDR1 is ENHRY and CDR2 SYGVKD. The V end lost 7 bases, the J end lost 2 bases, and 22 bases lay between the germline ends. The CDR3 is 17 amino acids. In DNA form, the CDR3 reads TGTGCCATCAACTCGCAGGGGGGCAAAGATAACACAGATACGCAGTATTTT. Amino acid sequence: CAINSQGGKDNTDTQYF.

The genes are TRBV6-4 and TRBJ1-2; maybe TRBD1 (5 bases). Trimming cost V 0 bases and J 4 bases, with 12 bases left between them. In germline, CDR1 is MRHNA, CDR2 SNTAGT. The CDR3 loop spans 15 amino acids. The CDR3 reads CASSDSRRGAYGYTF. The CDR3 DNA sequence: TGTGCCAGCAGTGACTCGAGACGGGGCGCCTATGGCTACACCTTC.

The gene calls are TRBV6-5 and TRBJ1-4; TRBD1 agrees at 7 bases. Germline trimming cut 2 bases from V and 8 bases from J; bases unmatched to any gene: 5. Germline CDR1 and CDR2: MNHEY and SVGAGI. The CDR3 contains 14 residues. Here the CDR3 DNA reads TGTGCCAGCAGTTACGGGACAGAGCAAGAAAAACTGTTTTTT. Its translation: CASSYGTEQEKLFF.

The chain carries TRBV5-1 and TRBJ2-2; unclear D gene. V was cut by 1 base and J by 1 base, with 11 bases left in between. The CDR3 length is 16 residues. The germline CDR1 and CDR2 sequences are SGHRS and YFSETQ. The CDR3 reads CASSLWAGVNTGELFF. The DNA of the CDR3 is TGCGCCAGCAGCTTGTGGGCCGGAGTGAACACCGGGGAGCTGTTTTTT.

The V and J genes are TRBV7-3 and TRBJ2-7; possibly TRBD1 or TRBD2 for D (5 bases each). Trimming removed 0 bases at V and 6 bases at J, with 9 bases between. There are 13 residues in the CDR3. Germline V gene lookup returns CDR1 SGHTA and CDR2 FQGTGA. CDR3 in DNA: TGTGCCAGCAGCTTAACGGTTGGGGGCGAGCAGTACTTC. This encodes CASSLTVGGEQYF.

This sequence joins TRBV29-1 and TRBJ2-5; D possibly matches TRBD1 or TRBD2 (5 bases each). CDR3 length: 11 residues. Germline assignment: CDR1 SQVTM and CDR2 ANQGSEA. Trimming took off 8 bases at V and 4 bases at J, with 11 bases between the two ends. The CDR3 DNA reads TGCAGCCCTTCGAGGGGAGAGACCCAGTACTTC. Encoded protein: CSPSRGETQYF.

This clone was counted a few times. J is TRBJ1-6 and V is TRBV4-3; D not certain. CDR1 LGHNA and CDR2 YSLEER come from the germline V gene. The CDR3 is made up of 16 amino acids. V was shortened by 0 bases and J by 10 bases, with 16 bases between the two germline ends. The CDR3 loop is CASSQDLPQSGSPLHF. CDR3 sequence (DNA): TGCGCCAGCAGCCAAGATCTCCCTCAAAGTGGATCACCCCTCCACTTT.

This chain connects TRBV28 to TRBJ1-1; D is unresolved. This CDR3 has 12 amino acids. Between the trimmed V and J ends, which lost 6 bases and 7 bases, there was a span of 12 bases. The germline CDR1 and CDR2 sequences are MDHEN and SYDVKM. Here the CDR3 DNA reads TGTGCCAGCAGACCGGGTGCAGATGAAGCTTTCTTT. It specifies CASRPGADEAFF.

The V and J genes are TRBV7-2 and TRBJ1-6; TRBD1 matches at 7 bases. After removal of 11 bases from V and 10 bases from J, the junction contained 8 bases not matched to a gene. Germline CDR1 SGHTA, CDR2 FQGNSA. CDR3 size: 12 residues. The CDR3 is CAGRQGYSPLHF. CDR3 nucleotides: TGTGCCGGAAGACAGGGTTACTCACCCCTCCACTTT.

V usage is TRBV7-9 and J usage is TRBJ1-1; D is undetermined. The CDR3 is 14 residues long. V shed 0 bases and J shed 4 bases, with 9 bases lying between them. Per germline, CDR1 SEHNR and CDR2 FQNEAQ (reference sequence). The CDR3 DNA sequence: TGTGCCAGCAGCTTAGCGGAGGCCGCCACTGAAGCTTTCTTT. Encoded protein: CASSLAEAATEAFF.